This entry lists 8 T cell receptor beta chains sequenced from one sample in a study of T cells after yellow fever vaccination. MiXCR, applied by TCRdb to the 5' RACE reads, yields one record per CDR3 protein. The top ten hold less than 3% of the sample, which has approximately 150,000 distinct CDR3 sequences, about 6% seen once. This sample comprised CD4+ T cells sorted from PBMCs, obtained on the day of the first yellow fever vaccination. These receptors were obtained from a man aged 18 to 30 who received the YFV17D yellow fever vaccine.

This clonotype was detected ten times or more. The chain uses TRBV9 and TRBJ2-1; either TRBD1 or TRBD2 may fit D (7 bases each). Trimming pared 4 bases from V and 8 bases from J, leaving 10 bases between. This CDR3 comprises 12 residues. Germline CDR1 and CDR2: SGDLS and YYNGEE. The CDR3 sequence: CASSSGGDEQFF. The CDR3, as DNA: TGTGCCAGCAGCTCAGGGGGGGATGAGCAGTTCTTC.

The chain combines TRBV5-1 with TRBJ2-3; D ambiguous. Germline CDR1 reads SGHRS; CDR2 reads YFSETQ. V dropped 0 bases and J dropped 2 bases, with 7 bases sitting between them. This CDR3 contains 14 residues. The CDR3 region is CASSLVLDTDTQYF. Here the CDR3 DNA reads TGCGCCAGCAGCTTGGTACTCGACACAGATACGCAGTATTTT.

This clonotype was found once. V gene TRBV2 combines with J gene TRBJ2-2, with 9 bases fitting TRBD1. J was trimmed by 6 bases and V by 11 bases; bases with no gene match: 25. The CDR3 loop spans 19 amino acids. CDR1 is SNHLY and CDR2 is FYNNEI in the germline V gene. CDR3 protein: CAFSTPQGAPPSSPGELFF. In nucleotides, the CDR3 is TGTGCCTTCAGTACTCCACAGGGGGCGCCTCCTTCTTCCCCCGGGGAGCTGTTTTTT.

The chain links TRBV5-4 to TRBJ2-4, with D unresolved. Germline V gene data show CDR1 as SGHNT and CDR2 as YYREEE (reference sequence). The length of the CDR3 is 13 residues. V shed 3 bases and J shed 8 bases, with 12 bases lying between them. The CDR3 DNA reads as TGTGCCAGCAGCTGGGATCAAGTAGACATTCAGTACTTC. Translated, it gives CASSWDQVDIQYF.

This clonotype was seen only a few times. The CDR3 DNA follows: TGTGCCAGTAGTCCCCGAGTACAAGAGACCCAGTACTTC. As protein: CASSPRVQETQYF. This rearrangement joins TRBV19 to TRBJ2-5, with D unresolved. The germline V gene has CDR1 LNHDA and CDR2 SQIVND (reference sequence). The CDR3 loop spans 13 amino acids. The V gene lost 5 bases and the J gene lost 2 bases, with 9 bases spanning the gap.

This clonotype was found many times. V is TRBV29-1 and J is TRBJ1-1, with a tentative D call TRBD1 (5 bases). This CDR3 has 15 residues. Germline V gene data show CDR1 as SQVTM and CDR2 as ANQGSEA. The V end was cut by 4 bases, the J end by 4 bases, with 19 bases between. The CDR3 loop is CSVATLSGSGTEAFF. Here the CDR3 DNA reads TGCAGCGTTGCAACCTTGTCAGGGTCGGGCACTGAAGCTTTCTTT. Variable domain in full (rest from reference TRBV29-1 and TRBJ1-1): SAVISQKPSRDICQRGTSLTIQCQVDSQVTMMFWYRQQPGQSLTLIATANQGSEATYESGFVIDKFPISRPNLTFSTLTVSNMSPEDSSIYLCSVATLSGSGTEAFFGQGTRLTVV.

This clonotype came up many times. The J gene is TRBJ2-3, the V gene TRBV5-1; a weak D match, TRBD2 (6 bases). The length of the CDR3 is 14 residues. V was trimmed by 4 bases and J by 3 bases, leaving 12 bases between them. The germline CDR1 and CDR2 sequences are SGHRS and YFSETQ. CDR3 nucleotides: TGCGCCAGCAGCCCCGGACTACCTACAGATACGCAGTATTTT. Encoded protein: CASSPGLPTDTQYF.

This clonotype has ten or more counts. The rearrangement joins TRBV5-5 to TRBJ2-5; 7 nucleotides match TRBD1. The CDR3 length is 15 residues. With 0 bases clipped from V and 2 bases from J, the junction kept 4 bases outside the gene matches. Germline CDR1 and CDR2: SGHKS and YYEKEE (reference sequence). CDR3 DNA: TGTGCCAGCAGCTTGGAGGGGACAGCGCAAGAGACCCAGTACTTC. Translation: CASSLEGTAQETQYF. The full variable domain, with the rest looked up from reference TRBV5-5 and TRBJ2-5, is DAGVTQSPTHLIKTRGQQVTLRCSPISGHKSVSWYQQVLGQGPQFIFQYYEKEERGRGNFPDRFSARQFPNYSSELNVNALLLGDSALYLCASSLEGTAQETQYFGPGTRLLVL.